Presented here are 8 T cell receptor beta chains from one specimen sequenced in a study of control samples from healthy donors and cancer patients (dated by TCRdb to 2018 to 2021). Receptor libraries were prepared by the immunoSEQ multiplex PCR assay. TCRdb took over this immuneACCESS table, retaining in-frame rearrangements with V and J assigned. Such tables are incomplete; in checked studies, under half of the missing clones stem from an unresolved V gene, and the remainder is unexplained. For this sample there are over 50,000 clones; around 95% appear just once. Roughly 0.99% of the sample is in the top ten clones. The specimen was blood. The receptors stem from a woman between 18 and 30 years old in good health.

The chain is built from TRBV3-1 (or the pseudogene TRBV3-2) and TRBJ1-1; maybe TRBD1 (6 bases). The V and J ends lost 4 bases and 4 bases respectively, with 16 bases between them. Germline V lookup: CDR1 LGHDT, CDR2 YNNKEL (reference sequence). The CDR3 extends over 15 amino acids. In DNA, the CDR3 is TGTGCCAGCAGCCGATCTACAGGGATCGTCACTGAAGCTTTCTTT. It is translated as CASSRSTGIVTEAFF.

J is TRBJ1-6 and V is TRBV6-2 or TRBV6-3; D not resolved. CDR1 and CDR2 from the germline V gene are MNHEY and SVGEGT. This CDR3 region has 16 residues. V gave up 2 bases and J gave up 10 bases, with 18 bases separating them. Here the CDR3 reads CASSYPGVSVGSPLHF. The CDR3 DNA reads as TGTGCCAGCAGTTACCCCGGGGTGAGTGTGGGCTCACCCCTCCACTTT.

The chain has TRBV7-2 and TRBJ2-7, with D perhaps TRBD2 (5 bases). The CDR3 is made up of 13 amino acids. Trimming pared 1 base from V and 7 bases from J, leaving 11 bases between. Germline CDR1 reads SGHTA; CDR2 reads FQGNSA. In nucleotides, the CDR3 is TGTGCCAGCAGCTTAGATCCGGGAAGGGAGCAGTACTTC. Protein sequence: CASSLDPGREQYF.

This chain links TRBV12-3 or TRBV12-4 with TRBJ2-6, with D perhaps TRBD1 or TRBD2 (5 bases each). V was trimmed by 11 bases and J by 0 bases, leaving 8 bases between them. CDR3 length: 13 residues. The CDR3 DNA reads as TGTGCCGGGGGAGTCTCTGGGGCCAACGTCCTGACTTTC. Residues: CAGGVSGANVLTF.

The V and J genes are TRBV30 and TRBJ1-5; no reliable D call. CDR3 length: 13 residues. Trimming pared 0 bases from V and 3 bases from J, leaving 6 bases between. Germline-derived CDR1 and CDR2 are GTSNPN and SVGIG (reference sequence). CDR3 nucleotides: TGTGCCTGGAGTGTAGACGACAATCAGCCCCAGCATTTT. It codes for CAWSVDDNQPQHF.

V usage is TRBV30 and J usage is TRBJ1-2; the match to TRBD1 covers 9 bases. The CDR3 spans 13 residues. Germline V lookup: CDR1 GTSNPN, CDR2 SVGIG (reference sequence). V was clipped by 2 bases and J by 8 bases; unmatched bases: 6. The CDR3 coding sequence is TGTGCCTGGAGTCAACAGGGGGCGAGGGGCTACACCTTC. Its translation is CAWSQQGARGYTF.

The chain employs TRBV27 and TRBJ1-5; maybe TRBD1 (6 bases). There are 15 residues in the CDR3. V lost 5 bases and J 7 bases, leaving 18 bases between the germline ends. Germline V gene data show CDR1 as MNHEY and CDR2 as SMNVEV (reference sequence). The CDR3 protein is CASSGLQGLGQPQHF. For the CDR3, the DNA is TGTGCCAGCAGTGGTCTACAGGGTCTCGGCCAGCCCCAGCATTTT.

The DNA for the CDR3 is TGTGCCAGCAGTCCCCGACTAGCAGATACGCAGTATTTT. Translated, it gives CASSPRLADTQYF. V gene TRBV6-5 combines with J gene TRBJ2-3; a weak D match, TRBD2 (6 bases). The CDR3 has 13 amino acids. Deletions cut 5 bases from V and 4 bases from J, with 10 bases between. Germline V gene data show CDR1 as MNHEY and CDR2 as SVGAGI.